This paragraph covers one TCR beta chain sequence. Antigen specificity is unknown. Coverage ceases 3 residues before the CDR3 finishes, and the germline J gene fills in the end. CDR1 and CDR2 (germline): GTSNPN, SVGIG (reference sequence). This CDR3 comprises 16 residues. J lost 0 bases, V lost 3 bases, and 7 bases had no gene match. Measured with immunoSEQ multiplex PCR; TCRdb has only the in-frame clones, and not every one. Its table records 15,000 to 16,000 clones. The sample comes from a study of T cell clonality in common variable immunodeficiency. Study-level points and caveats: What drives increased CVID clonality needs T cell subpopulation sequencing. Reportedly, TCR beta sequences from common variable immunodeficiency showed fewer deletions and N-nucleotide insertions. Shared TCRbeta clones were fewer between CVID subjects than controls.

Patients and controls were mostly of Caucasian heritage. The chain uses TRBV30 and TRBJ1-5, with 8 nucleotides matching TRBD1. The sequence was collected from a human donor with common variable immunodeficiency. Sequenced input: peripheral blood mononuclear cells. CDR3 protein: CAWRRQGTLSNQPQHF. The sequenced part of the CDR3 DNA is TGTGCCTGGAGGAGACAGGGGACACTTAGCAATCAGCCC.